This passage covers 3 T cell receptor beta chains from one sample sequenced in a study of Graves' ophthalmopathy and Graves' hyperthyroidism (dated by TCRdb to about 2018). Instrument used: Illumina HiSeq 2000. For repertoire sequencing, TCR beta CDR3 regions were amplified from RNA transcripts. The first round of RT-PCR was done with HTBI primers and the Qiagen OneStep RT-PCR kit, and was followed by a second round of multiplex PCR, then size selection and purification. Using fastp at Q25 and MiXCR, TCRdb reprocessed the public reads and kept productive beta chains. All rows with the same CDR3 protein become a single entry with the most common DNA and genes. In all, the sample holds about 39,000 distinct CDR3 sequences, and approximately 55% of those were seen once. Roughly 24% of the sample rests with the top ten. The sequenced sample was peripheral blood. These receptors all come from an adult woman with stable Graves' hyperthyroidism.

This clonotype was observed many times. The CDR3 sequence: CASRTGGVNEQYF. CDR3 bases: TGTGCCAGCAGAACAGGGGGTGTCAACGAGCAGTACTTC. The gene calls are TRBV27 and TRBJ2-7; TRBD1 agrees at 8 bases. Germline CDR1 reads MNHEY; CDR2 reads SMNVEV (reference sequence). V lost 6 bases to trimming and J lost 5 bases; unmatched junction nucleotides: 6. The length of the CDR3 is 13 residues.

This chain connects TRBV4-2 to TRBJ2-3; 9 nucleotides match TRBD2. Germline CDR1 and CDR2: LGHNA and YNFKEQ. The V segment lost 3 bases and the J segment 4 bases; nucleotides outside the gene matches: 11. The CDR3 contains 17 residues. This CDR3 is CASSQGVGGRAADTQYF. The CDR3 nucleotides read TGTGCCAGCAGCCAGGGAGTGGGCGGGAGGGCCGCAGATACGCAGTATTTT.

This clonotype occurred many times. The chain uses TRBV9 and TRBJ2-2, with a possible D match to TRBD2 (7 bases). The germline V gene encodes CDR1 SGDLS and CDR2 YYNGEE. V lost 0 bases and J 3 bases, leaving 12 bases between the germline ends. CDR3 length: 16 residues. The CDR3, as DNA: TGTGCCAGCAGCGTAGCGGGGGGCGTTGACACCGGGGAGCTGTTTTTT. Translating it yields CASSVAGGVDTGELFF. The full variable domain, with the rest looked up from reference TRBV9 and TRBJ2-2, is DSGVTQTPKHLITATGQRVTLRCSPRSGDLSVYWYQQSLDQGLQFLIQYYNGEERAKGNILERFSAQQFPDLHSELNLSSLELGDSALYFCASSVAGGVDTGELFFGEGSRLTVL.